Listed here are 10 T cell receptor beta chains from one sample, sequenced in a study of blood T cells in healthy people across ages. The second PCR ran about 6 to 11 cycles with a sample-barcoded 5' primer and J-beta primers. From the 5' RACE reads, TCRdb called clonotypes with MiXCR, one entry per CDR3 protein. Here the sample spans fewer than 800,000 distinct CDR3 sequences, around 32% being singletons. Source material: blood. The receptors come from a woman aged 80 or over in good health.

This clonotype was observed many times. J is TRBJ1-2 and V is TRBV7-2; a possible D gene is TRBD1 (5 bases). V dropped 5 bases and J dropped 4 bases, with 8 bases sitting between them. This CDR3 has 12 residues. Germline V gene sequence: CDR1 SGHTA, CDR2 FQGNSA. The CDR3 bases are TGTGCCAGCAGCCCCGACAGCTATGGCTACACCTTC. The encoded protein is CASSPDSYGYTF.

The rearrangement joins TRBV20-1 to TRBJ2-5; 9 bases are shared with TRBD2. The CDR3 loop spans 17 amino acids. Germline assignment: CDR1 DFQATT and CDR2 SNEGSKA (reference sequence). J lost 11 bases, V lost 0 bases, and 19 bases had no gene match. The CDR3 region has the DNA TGCAGTGCTAGAGATCAGTTAGGGCGGGGGGGCCAGGGTGAGCAGTACTTC. Residues: CSARDQLGRGGQGEQYF.

The table lists this clonotype with many counts. The gene calls are TRBV30 and TRBJ2-1; TRBD2 is a possible D gene (5 bases). This CDR3 has 13 amino acids. V lost 4 bases, J lost 5 bases, and 12 bases lay in between. CDR1 is GTSNPN, CDR2 SVGIG, per germline (reference sequence). The CDR3 coding sequence is TGTGCCTGGAAGATGGACGGGAACAATGAGCAGTTCTTC. Protein product: CAWKMDGNNEQFF.

On this clonotype itself: The junction departs from germline at one end; a sequencing error may be responsible. The CDR3 protein is CASSEPRGSYIRKEKRFF. The CDR3 nucleotides read TGTGCCAGCAGTGAACCCAGGGGGTCCTACATTAGAAAAGAAAAACGGTTTTTT. The chain has TRBV25-1 and TRBJ1-4; 7 bases match TRBD1. Germline CDR1 is MGHDK and CDR2 is SYGVNS. CDR3 length: 18 residues. Using reference TRBV25-1 and TRBJ1-4 for the parts outside the CDR3, the full variable domain is EADIYQTPRYLVIGTGKKITLECSQTMGHDKMYWYQQDPGMELHLIHYSYGVNSTEKGDLSSESTVSRIRTEHFPLTLESARPSHTSQYLCASSEPRGSYIRKEKRFFGSGTQLSVL.

This chain links TRBV15 with TRBJ2-5, with D perhaps matching TRBD2 (5 bases). The J call may not be correct, given that the DNA end is closer to TRBJ2-7. Germline CDR1 and CDR2: LNHNV and YYDKDF (reference sequence). The CDR3 has 15 residues. CDR3 DNA sequence: TGTGCCACCAGCAGAGATCGGAGGACGGCCTACGAGCAGTACTTC. Residues: CATSRDRRTAYEQYF.

This clonotype was seen ten or more times. V gene TRBV6-6 combines with J gene TRBJ1-2, with D perhaps matching TRBD1 (6 bases). Per the germline V gene, CDR1 is MNHNY and CDR2 is SVGAGI (reference sequence). V gave up 6 bases and J gave up 7 bases, with 12 bases separating them. CDR3 length equals 12 residues. The DNA for the CDR3 is TGTGCCAGCAGGACAATGGACAGTGGCTACACCTTC. This codes for CASRTMDSGYTF.

The genes are TRBV7-2 and TRBJ2-1; 10 bases fit TRBD2. CDR1 is SGHTA, CDR2 FQGNSA, per germline. This CDR3 region has 15 residues. V was pared by 4 bases and J by 5 bases, with 5 bases of the junction left unmatched. DNA for the CDR3: TGTGCCAGCAGCTCTTCTAGCGGGGGACACAATGAGCAGTTCTTC. Its protein product is CASSSSSGGHNEQFF.

This clonotype was observed at least ten times. CDR3 bases: TGTGCCAGCAGTGAAGCGGATCGTGGGGATGGCTACACCTTC. Its protein is CASSEADRGDGYTF. The chain joins TRBV2 to TRBJ1-2, with D hard to call. The CDR3 is made up of 14 amino acids. Per germline, CDR1 SNHLY and CDR2 FYNNEI. Trimming left V 0 bases short and J 6 bases short, with 11 bases between.

This clonotype was seen repeatedly, ten times or more. The chain carries TRBV10-3 and TRBJ2-3; D gene uncertain. Trimming removed 2 bases from V and 2 bases from J, with 11 bases in between. The CDR3 totals 15 residues. Germline V gives CDR1 ENHRY, CDR2 SYGVKD. The CDR3 sequence is CAISEPGNPTDTQYF. Here the CDR3 DNA reads TGTGCCATCAGTGAGCCGGGTAATCCCACAGATACGCAGTATTTT.

In this sample, this clonotype turned up many times. The chain is built from TRBV14 and TRBJ2-7; 10 bases line up with TRBD1. CDR1 SGHDN and CDR2 FVKESK come from the germline V gene. The ends lost 3 bases at V and 6 bases at J; junction bases unmatched: 5. The CDR3 consists of 14 residues. The CDR3 DNA is TGTGCCAGCAGCCAGGGACAGGGGAGTGCCGAGCAGTACTTC. Encoded protein: CASSQGQGSAEQYF.